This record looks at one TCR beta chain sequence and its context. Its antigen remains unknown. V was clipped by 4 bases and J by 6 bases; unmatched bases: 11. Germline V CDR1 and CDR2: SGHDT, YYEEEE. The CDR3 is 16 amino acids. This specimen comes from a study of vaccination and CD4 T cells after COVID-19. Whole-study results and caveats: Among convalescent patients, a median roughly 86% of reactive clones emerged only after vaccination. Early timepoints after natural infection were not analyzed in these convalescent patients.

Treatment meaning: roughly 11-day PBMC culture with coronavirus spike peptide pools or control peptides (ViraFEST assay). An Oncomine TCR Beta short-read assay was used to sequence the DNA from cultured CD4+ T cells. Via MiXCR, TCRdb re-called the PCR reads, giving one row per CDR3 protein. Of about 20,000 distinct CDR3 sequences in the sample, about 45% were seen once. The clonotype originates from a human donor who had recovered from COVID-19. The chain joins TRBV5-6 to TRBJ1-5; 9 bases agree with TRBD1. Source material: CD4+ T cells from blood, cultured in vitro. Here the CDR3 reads CASSLRTGDWGQPQHF. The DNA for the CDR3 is TGTGCCAGCAGCCTGCGGACAGGGGATTGGGGTCAGCCCCAGCATTTT.